The 17 T cell receptor beta chains given below trace back to one sample, sequenced in a study of coeliac disease. Libraries were prepared by immunoSEQ multiplex PCR; TCRdb keeps only in-frame clonotypes and omits some of them. The sample contains 3,000 to 4,000 clones, around 63% of which appear only once. The sequencing input was intraepithelial lymphocytes from the gut. The origin of the receptors is a man aged 25 to 40 with celiac disease.

The V call is TRBV7-2, the J call TRBJ2-1; D remains unclear. Trimming stripped 1 base from V and 7 bases from J, with 8 bases between. The CDR3 length is 13 residues. CDR1 and CDR2 (germline): SGHTA, FQGNSA. Here the CDR3 DNA reads TGTGCCAGCAGCTTAGAGGAGCGTAATGAGCAGTTCTTC. Translating gives CASSLEERNEQFF.

This clone occurred once. The CDR3, as DNA: TGTGCCAGCAGCAGGGGGACAGGGGCCTATGGCTACACCTTC. Residues: CASSRGTGAYGYTF. The V and J genes are TRBV5-6 and TRBJ1-2; the match to TRBD1 covers 10 bases. Germline values: CDR1 SGHDT, CDR2 YYEEEE. V was clipped by 4 bases and J by 4 bases; unmatched bases: 4. The CDR3 extends over 14 amino acids.

This chain uses TRBV5-4 with TRBJ2-1; 9 bases fit TRBD1. This CDR3 contains 16 residues. Unmatched junction bases numbered 10, after V lost 4 bases and J lost 5 bases. CDR1 is SGHNT, CDR2 YYREEE, per germline (reference sequence). The CDR3 sequence is CASSRLLNRGHNEQFF. CDR3 nucleotides: TGTGCCAGCAGCCGACTCTTAAACAGGGGGCACAATGAGCAGTTCTTC.

This rearrangement joins TRBV4-1 to TRBJ2-7; D may be TRBD1 (6 bases). Trimming stripped 0 bases from V and 4 bases from J, with 7 bases between. Germline values: CDR1 MGHRA, CDR2 YSYEKL. The CDR3 covers 13 residues. CDR3 bases: TGCGCCAGCAGCCAAGAGGGGGCATACGAGCAGTACTTC. Residues: CASSQEGAYEQYF.

The chain employs TRBV27 and TRBJ2-7; D possibly corresponds to TRBD2 (6 bases). V was trimmed by 4 bases and J by 6 bases, leaving 16 bases between them. The CDR3 loop spans 14 amino acids. Germline V gives CDR1 MNHEY, CDR2 SMNVEV (reference sequence). CDR3 DNA sequence: TGTGCCAGCAGTTACGGGGGAATTTCATTCGAGCAGTACTTC. Translated, it gives CASSYGGISFEQYF.

V and J are TRBV28 and TRBJ2-1, with 12 positions matching TRBD2. V gave up 3 bases and J gave up 6 bases; unmatched junction bases: 6. CDR3 length equals 16 residues. Germline CDR1 and CDR2: MDHEN and SYDVKM. CDR3 region: CASSLLAGGPRNEQFF. CDR3 nucleotides: TGTGCCAGCAGTTTGCTAGCGGGAGGGCCCCGCAATGAGCAGTTCTTC.

The chain has TRBV10-2 and TRBJ2-7, with TRBD1 as a possible D gene (6 bases). Trimming left V 3 bases short and J 2 bases short, with 11 bases between. Germline lookup yields CDR1 WSHSY and CDR2 SAAADI. The CDR3 runs 14 residues. CDR3 in DNA: TGCGCCAGCAGTGATGGGACACTCACCTACGAGCAGTACTTC. It specifies CASSDGTLTYEQYF.

V is TRBV16 and J is TRBJ2-1, with 7 nucleotides matching TRBD2. Trimming took 0 bases from V and 9 from J; bases not matched to a gene: 2. Germline CDR1 KGHSY, CDR2 FQNENV. The CDR3 has 13 amino acids. The CDR3 spells CASSQSTGGEQFF. The CDR3 region has the DNA TGTGCCAGCAGCCAATCGACGGGGGGTGAGCAGTTCTTC.

The V gene is TRBV9, the J gene TRBJ2-1, with TRBD1 identical over 9 bases. From germline, CDR1 is SGDLS and CDR2 YYNGEE. CDR3 length equals 15 residues. Losses at the gene ends were 4 bases for V and 6 bases for J; bases not matched to a gene: 8. The CDR3 here is CASSPLPDRGNEQFF. The CDR3 region has the DNA TGTGCCAGCAGCCCGTTACCGGACAGGGGCAATGAGCAGTTCTTC.

The V gene is TRBV30, the J gene TRBJ2-7, with 8 bases fitting TRBD2. The CDR3 extends over 14 amino acids. J was trimmed by 3 bases and V by 2 bases; bases with no gene match: 6. The germline CDR1 and CDR2 sequences are GTSNPN and SVGIG (reference sequence). The CDR3 nucleotides are TGTGCCTGGAGTAGCACTAGCGGTTACTACGAGCAGTACTTC. It specifies CAWSSTSGYYEQYF. Together with reference TRBV30 and TRBJ2-7, the CDR3 gives the full variable domain: SQTIHQWPATLVQPVGSPLSLECTVEGTSNPNLYWYRQAAGRGLQLLFYSVGIGQISSEVPQNLSASRPQDRQFILSSKKLLLSDSGFYLCAWSSTSGYYEQYFGPGTRLTVT.

This chain connects TRBV9 to TRBJ2-3; 10 nucleotides agree with TRBD2. The J segment lost 2 bases and the V segment lost 0 bases, leaving 12 bases of the junction unmatched. Germline V gene data show CDR1 as SGDLS and CDR2 as YYNGEE. The CDR3 has 19 residues. CDR3 sequence: CASSVEGSGGPSSTDTQYF. The CDR3 bases are TGTGCCAGCAGCGTAGAAGGTAGCGGGGGGCCTTCCTCCACAGATACGCAGTATTTT.

This clone appeared a few times. The chain combines TRBV29-1 with TRBJ1-2; D call uncertain. Trimming cost V 5 bases and J 4 bases, with 11 bases left between them. This CDR3 has 12 amino acids. Germline values: CDR1 SQVTM, CDR2 ANQGSEA. The CDR3 DNA sequence: TGCAGCGTTATCGGAGATTTCTATGGCTACACCTTC. This codes for CSVIGDFYGYTF.

In its sample, this clone is large (0.1 to 1%). The chain recombines TRBV10-3 with TRBJ2-7, with 9 positions matching TRBD1. The germline gives CDR1 ENHRY, CDR2 SYGVKD. Losses at the gene ends were 2 bases for V and 3 bases for J; bases not matched to a gene: 11. The CDR3 runs 17 residues. CDR3 amino acids: CAISEPLVRDRVYEQYF. In DNA form, the CDR3 reads TGTGCCATCAGTGAGCCGCTCGTCCGGGACAGGGTCTACGAGCAGTACTTC.

V is TRBV6-1 and J is TRBJ1-2; TRBD1 is a possible D gene (5 bases). The CDR3 is 15 amino acids. Germline lookup yields CDR1 MNHNS and CDR2 SASEGT. Trimming pared 6 bases from V and 3 bases from J, leaving 17 bases between. The CDR3 here is CASREFTREDYGYTF. The CDR3 bases are TGTGCCAGCAGAGAATTCACCAGGGAAGACTATGGCTACACCTTC.

The genes are TRBV10-3 and TRBJ2-1; 7 nucleotides align to TRBD2. The germline V gene encodes CDR1 ENHRY and CDR2 SYGVKD. Unmatched junction bases numbered 16, after V lost 3 bases and J lost 5 bases. CDR3 length: 18 residues. The CDR3 is CAISELSSRGGTNNEQFF. The CDR3 nucleotides read TGTGCCATCAGTGAACTTTCATCTCGCGGCGGGACTAACAATGAGCAGTTCTTC.

A few counts support this clone. The chain employs TRBV9 and TRBJ2-1; 12 bases agree with TRBD2. The germline V gene has CDR1 SGDLS and CDR2 YYNGEE. The CDR3 consists of 16 residues. The J segment lost 7 bases and the V segment lost 2 bases, leaving 7 bases of the junction unmatched. The CDR3 loop is CASSVLLAGGGNEQFF. CDR3 coding DNA: TGTGCCAGCAGCGTCTTACTAGCGGGGGGCGGGAATGAGCAGTTCTTC. Drawing the rest from reference TRBV9 and TRBJ2-1, the complete variable domain is DSGVTQTPKHLITATGQRVTLRCSPRSGDLSVYWYQQSLDQGLQFLIQYYNGEERAKGNILERFSAQQFPDLHSELNLSSLELGDSALYFCASSVLLAGGGNEQFFGPGTRLTVL.

This sequence joins TRBV6-5 and TRBJ2-7, with 9 bases lining up with TRBD1. The germline V gene has CDR1 MNHEY and CDR2 SVGAGI. After removal of 3 bases from V and 5 bases from J, the junction contained 8 bases not matched to a gene. CDR3 length: 15 residues. The CDR3 here is CASSYEQGASDEQYF. The DNA of the CDR3 is TGTGCCAGCAGTTATGAACAGGGGGCTTCGGACGAGCAGTACTTC.